This is a list of T cell receptor beta chains from one sample in a study of vaccination and CD4 T cells after COVID-19. These receptors lack a known antigen. Each CDR3 protein is one row after TCRdb ran MiXCR on the PCR reads. The sample records more than 20,000 distinct CDR3 sequences, roughly 33% being singletons. Sequencing used cultured CD4+ T cells from blood. The receptors shown here come from a human donor with COVID-19. The conserved cysteine and the conserved F or W are not part of the CDR3 here.

v_call | cdr3_aa
TRBV7-9 | ASSIDTDTQY
TRBV11-3 | ASSTRIRVTNYEQY
TRBV7-2 | ASSNIATGNQPQH
TRBV10-1 | ASTDHAGGQGTYEQY
TRBV20-1 | SAGDRGNEKLF
TRBV6-5 | ASSYSPTGEVQY
TRBV5-1 | ASSSGTGTLGGYT
TRBV4-2 | ASSQERDRDNYGYT
TRBV6-1 | ASSPDRGNNQPQH
TRBV20-1 | SARGDPGGNTIY
TRBV12-3/TRBV12-4 | ASSFGLGRGGSPLH
TRBV6-1 | ASSESGQGRSGANVLT
TRBV5-8 | ASSPSHRGDQPQH
TRBV20-1 | SAPRGGGNTEAF
TRBV2 | ASSEGTANYGYT
TRBV7-6 | ASSPGQGYQETQY
TRBV2 | ATLGGATDYGYT
TRBV5-4 | ASSSGRTNLYGYT
TRBV6-1 | ASRLAGGPTEAF
TRBV28 | ASSLVSSAQY
TRBV7-3 | ASSSNGQGYGANVLT
TRBV11-3 | ASSSTGAFETQY